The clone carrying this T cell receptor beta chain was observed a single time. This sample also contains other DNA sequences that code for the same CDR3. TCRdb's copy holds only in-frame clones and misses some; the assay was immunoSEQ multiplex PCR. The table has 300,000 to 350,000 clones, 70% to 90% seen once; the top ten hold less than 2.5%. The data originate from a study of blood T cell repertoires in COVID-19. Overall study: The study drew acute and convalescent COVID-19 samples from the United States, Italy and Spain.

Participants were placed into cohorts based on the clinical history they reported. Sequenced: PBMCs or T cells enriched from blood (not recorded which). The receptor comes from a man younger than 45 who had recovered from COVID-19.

CDR3 amino acids: CASSYSTGNYGYTF. The CDR3 DNA follows: TGTGCCAGCAGTTACTCAACAGGAAACTATGGCTACACCTTC. The chain carries TRBV6-5 and TRBJ1-2, with a tentative D call TRBD1 (5 bases). Germline V gives CDR1 MNHEY, CDR2 SVGAGI. V lost 0 bases and J lost 2, with 7 bases in between. The CDR3 contains 14 residues.